This TCR beta chain was sequenced during a study of T cell repertoires in cytomegalovirus infection. Overall study findings and caveats: Cumulative frequency (of public TCR beta family members) identified carriers of CMV plus the relevant HLA.

In this sample, this clonotype turned up a few times. Its cognate antigen is unknown. In TCRdb, the reads were re-called with MiXCR into one record per CDR3 protein. The data contain about 340,000 distinct CDR3 sequences, almost 30% of them singletons. Per germline, CDR1 LNHDA and CDR2 SQIVND (reference sequence). The CDR3 runs to 13 residues. V lost 9 bases and J 6 bases, leaving 17 bases between the germline ends. This sequence joins TRBV19 and TRBJ1-2, with D possibly being TRBD1 (5 bases). The receptor's source is a human donor in good health (CMV status not recorded). Some clones in this sample may be carry-over from other donors' samples. Sequenced material: cultured PBMCs, taken from culture after CMV antigen stimulation. DNA for the CDR3: TGTGCCAGGTATCTAGGGCTCAGGGATGGCTACACCTTC. Its protein product is CARYLGLRDGYTF. Supplemented by reference TRBV19 and TRBJ1-2, the full variable domain reads DGGITQSPKYLFRKEGQNVTLSCEQNLNHDAMYWYRQDPGQGLRLIYYSQIVNDFQKGDIAEGYSVSREKKESFPLTVTSAQKNPTAFYLCARYLGLRDGYTFGSGTRLTVV.